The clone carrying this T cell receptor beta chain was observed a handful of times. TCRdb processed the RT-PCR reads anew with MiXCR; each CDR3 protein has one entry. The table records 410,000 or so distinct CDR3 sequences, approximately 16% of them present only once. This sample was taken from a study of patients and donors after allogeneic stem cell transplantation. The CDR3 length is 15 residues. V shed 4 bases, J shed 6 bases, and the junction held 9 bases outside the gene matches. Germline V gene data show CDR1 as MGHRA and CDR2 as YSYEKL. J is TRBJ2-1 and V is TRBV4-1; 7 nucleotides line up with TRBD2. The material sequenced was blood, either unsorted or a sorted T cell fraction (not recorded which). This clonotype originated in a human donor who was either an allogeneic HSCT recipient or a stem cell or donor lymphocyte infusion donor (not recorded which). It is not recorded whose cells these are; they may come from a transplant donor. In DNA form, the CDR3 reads TGCGCCAGCAGCCCTCGGGACTACCAGTTCAATGAGCAGTTCTTC. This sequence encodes CASSPRDYQFNEQFF.